These T cell receptor beta chains were read from a single sample in a study of blood T cells in healthy people across ages. Each CDR3 protein gets one entry after TCRdb re-called the 5' RACE reads with MiXCR. The sample includes around 1.5 million distinct CDR3 sequences, 40% to 50% seen only once; the top ten take 6.5% to 10%. The sample consisted of blood. The receptors come from a woman between 18 and 29 years old in good health. The CDR3 runs from the conserved cysteine through the conserved F or W. A D gene is named only where the DNA matches it firmly. Size is omitted from some rows. Given values are once, few, many or a class for expanded clones.

abundance: once; j_gene: TRBJ2-7; len: 15; v_gene: TRBV6-5; d_gene: -; CDR3nt: TGTGCCAGCAGTTATAGTGCCTGCGGGATCTACGAGCAGTACTTC; CDR3aa: CASSYSACGIYEQYF
abundance: -; j_gene: TRBJ2-7; len: 13; v_gene: TRBV11-2; d_gene: -; CDR3nt: TGTGCCAGCATACTACAGGGAGCCTCCGAGCAGTACTTC; CDR3aa: CASILQGASEQYF
abundance: -; j_gene: TRBJ1-1; len: 15; v_gene: TRBV6-5; d_gene: -; CDR3nt: TGTGCCAGCAGCTTCGCGAGGACAGTAAACACTGAAGCTTTCTTT; CDR3aa: CASSFARTVNTEAFF
abundance: -; j_gene: TRBJ2-1; len: 15; v_gene: TRBV5-6; d_gene: -; CDR3nt: TGTGCCAGCAGCGCTAGACTGGCTTTGGGGAATGAGCAGTTCTTC; CDR3aa: CASSARLALGNEQFF
abundance: few; j_gene: TRBJ2-3; len: 16; v_gene: TRBV15; d_gene: -; CDR3nt: TGTGCCACCAGCAGAAAACTAGGGCTGGGCACAGATACGCAGTATTTT; CDR3aa: CATSRKLGLGTDTQYF
abundance: -; j_gene: TRBJ2-4; len: 16; v_gene: TRBV9; d_gene: TRBD2; CDR3nt: TGTGCCAGCAGCGTAGGTAACAGCGGGGGGCCGAATGAGCAGTACTTC; CDR3aa: CASSVGNSGGPNEQYF
abundance: few; j_gene: TRBJ2-1; len: 12; v_gene: TRBV9; d_gene: -; CDR3nt: TGTGCCAGCAGCCCGGCGGGGGCCGAGCAGTTCTTC; CDR3aa: CASSPAGAEQFF
abundance: few; j_gene: TRBJ2-3; len: 13; v_gene: TRBV6-5; d_gene: -; CDR3nt: TGTGCCAGCAGTCAGTCTAGAGCGGCTACGCAGTATTTT; CDR3aa: CASSQSRAATQYF
abundance: -; j_gene: TRBJ1-1; len: 13; v_gene: TRBV3-1; d_gene: -; CDR3nt: TGTGCCAGCAGCCAACTGAGGGGGACTGAAGCTTTCTTT; CDR3aa: CASSQLRGTEAFF
abundance: few; j_gene: TRBJ2-3; len: 15; v_gene: TRBV9; d_gene: TRBD2; CDR3nt: TGTGCCAGCAGCGCCGACCTAGCGGGACGAAATACGCAGTATTTT; CDR3aa: CASSADLAGRNTQYF
abundance: -; j_gene: TRBJ2-7; len: 15; v_gene: TRBV28; d_gene: -; CDR3nt: TGTGCCAGCAGTTCCTGGGACTTTTCCCCCTACGAGCAGTACTTC; CDR3aa: CASSSWDFSPYEQYF
abundance: -; j_gene: TRBJ2-1; len: 15; v_gene: TRBV9; d_gene: TRBD1; CDR3nt: TGTGCCAGCAGCGTAGAACAGGGGATCGGCAATGAGCAGTTCTTC; CDR3aa: CASSVEQGIGNEQFF
abundance: -; j_gene: TRBJ2-7; len: 15; v_gene: TRBV11-1; d_gene: -; CDR3nt: TGTGCCAGCAGCTTAGCGCTTACCAGCTCCTACGAGCAGTACTTC; CDR3aa: CASSLALTSSYEQYF
abundance: -; j_gene: TRBJ2-5; len: 14; v_gene: TRBV4-1; d_gene: -; CDR3nt: TGCGCCAGCAGCCAAGGGGGGCAGCTCAATGAGCAGTACTTC; CDR3aa: CASSQGGQLNEQYF
abundance: -; j_gene: TRBJ2-7; len: 14; v_gene: TRBV7-3; d_gene: -; CDR3nt: TGTGCCAGCAGCCCACGACTAGACTCCGACGAGCAGTACTTC; CDR3aa: CASSPRLDSDEQYF
abundance: few; j_gene: TRBJ2-7; len: 13; v_gene: TRBV5-4; d_gene: -; CDR3nt: TGTGCCAGCAGCCAGCCGGGCAACTACGAGCAGTACTTC; CDR3aa: CASSQPGNYEQYF
abundance: -; j_gene: TRBJ2-7; len: 13; v_gene: TRBV27; d_gene: -; CDR3nt: TGTGCCAGCAGTTTAGGGGAATTCTACGAGCAGTACTTC; CDR3aa: CASSLGEFYEQYF
abundance: few; j_gene: TRBJ2-5; len: 14; v_gene: TRBV5-1; d_gene: -; CDR3nt: TGTGCCAGCAGTTTATCCCAGGCCCAAGAGACCCAGTACTTC; CDR3aa: CASSLSQAQETQYF
abundance: many; j_gene: TRBJ2-7; len: 17; v_gene: TRBV14; d_gene: TRBD1; CDR3nt: TGTGCCAGCAGCCAGTCCTCAGAGGGACAGGGAACCTACGAGCAGTACTTC; CDR3aa: CASSQSSEGQGTYEQYF
abundance: -; j_gene: TRBJ1-5; len: 15; v_gene: TRBV12-3/TRBV12-4; d_gene: TRBD1; CDR3nt: TGTGCCAGCAGAATTACAGGGGCAGGCGATCAGCCCCAGCATTTT; CDR3aa: CASRITGAGDQPQHF
abundance: few; j_gene: TRBJ1-5; len: 15; v_gene: TRBV6-2/TRBV6-3; d_gene: TRBD1; CDR3nt: TGTGCCAGCAGTCCCCGGCCAGGGGGGTCTCAGCCCCAGCATTTT; CDR3aa: CASSPRPGGSQPQHF
abundance: few; j_gene: TRBJ2-1; len: 18; v_gene: TRBV7-8; d_gene: -; CDR3nt: TGTGCCAGCAGCTTAGGGGAGAAGTGGGGCGGCTCTTACAATGAGCAGTTCTTC; CDR3aa: CASSLGEKWGGSYNEQFF
abundance: -; j_gene: TRBJ2-5; len: 17; v_gene: TRBV3-1; d_gene: TRBD2; CDR3nt: TGTGCCAGCAGCCCGAGTAGCGGGGGGGGATTTCAAGAGACCCAGTACTTC; CDR3aa: CASSPSSGGGFQETQYF
abundance: once; j_gene: TRBJ2-7; len: 14; v_gene: TRBV5-6; d_gene: TRBD1; CDR3nt: TGTGCCAGCAGCTCGGACAGGGACACCCACGAGCAGTACTTC; CDR3aa: CASSSDRDTHEQYF
abundance: many; j_gene: TRBJ2-7; len: 13; v_gene: TRBV29-1; d_gene: TRBD1; CDR3nt: TGCAGCGTCTTAGGGGGACAGACCTACGAGCAGTACTTC; CDR3aa: CSVLGGQTYEQYF
abundance: few; j_gene: TRBJ2-7; len: 14; v_gene: TRBV28; d_gene: TRBD2; CDR3nt: TGTGCCACCACGGGAGGGTCGGGCCCTTACGAGCAGTACTTC; CDR3aa: CATTGGSGPYEQYF
abundance: -; j_gene: TRBJ1-1; len: 12; v_gene: TRBV4-1; d_gene: -; CDR3nt: TGCGCCAGCAGCAACGGGGTCACTGAAGCTTTCTTT; CDR3aa: CASSNGVTEAFF
abundance: few; j_gene: TRBJ1-1; len: 15; v_gene: TRBV4-1; d_gene: -; CDR3nt: TGCGCCAGCACCCCTCACGCGGCCACGGGCACTGAAGCTTTCTTT; CDR3aa: CASTPHAATGTEAFF
abundance: -; j_gene: TRBJ2-7; len: 12; v_gene: TRBV2; d_gene: TRBD1; CDR3nt: TGTGCCAGCAGATCCGACAGGGACGAGCAGTACTTC; CDR3aa: CASRSDRDEQYF
abundance: -; j_gene: TRBJ1-1; len: 11; v_gene: TRBV25-1; d_gene: -; CDR3nt: TGTGCCAGCATTACGGGGACTGAAGCTTTCTTT; CDR3aa: CASITGTEAFF
abundance: few; j_gene: TRBJ1-2; len: 15; v_gene: TRBV3-1; d_gene: TRBD1; CDR3nt: TGTGCCAGCAGCGTGGGACAGCGGGGGGTCTATGGCTACACCTTC; CDR3aa: CASSVGQRGVYGYTF
abundance: -; j_gene: TRBJ2-2; len: 12; v_gene: TRBV20-1; d_gene: TRBD1; CDR3nt: TGCAGTGCCGAGGGACAGACCGGGGAGCTGTTTTTT; CDR3aa: CSAEGQTGELFF
abundance: -; j_gene: TRBJ2-3; len: 17; v_gene: TRBV4-2; d_gene: TRBD2; CDR3nt: TGTGCCAGCAGCCAAGGTTCCACTAGCGGGGGGGCGGATACGCAGTATTTT; CDR3aa: CASSQGSTSGGADTQYF
abundance: -; j_gene: TRBJ2-5; len: 15; v_gene: TRBV7-9; d_gene: -; CDR3nt: TGTGCCAGTAGATTCCAGGGGGGACTAAAAGAGACCCAGTACTTC; CDR3aa: CASRFQGGLKETQYF
abundance: few; j_gene: TRBJ1-2; len: 15; v_gene: TRBV7-2; d_gene: TRBD1; CDR3nt: TGTGCCAGCAGAACCGGGACAGGCGCCTCCTATGGCTACACCTTC; CDR3aa: CASRTGTGASYGYTF
abundance: -; j_gene: TRBJ2-1; len: 15; v_gene: TRBV18; d_gene: TRBD1; CDR3nt: TGTGCCAGCTCACCACCGGGACAGGGGGCCAATGAGCAGTTCTTC; CDR3aa: CASSPPGQGANEQFF
abundance: -; j_gene: TRBJ2-1; len: 16; v_gene: TRBV5-1; d_gene: TRBD2; CDR3nt: TGCGCCAGCAGCTGGGGTAGCGGGGGGGCTGGTAATGAGCAGTTCTTC; CDR3aa: CASSWGSGGAGNEQFF
abundance: few; j_gene: TRBJ2-3; len: 14; v_gene: TRBV5-1; d_gene: -; CDR3nt: TGCGCCAGCACACCGGGGGACCGCACAGATACGCAGTATTTT; CDR3aa: CASTPGDRTDTQYF
abundance: -; j_gene: TRBJ2-5; len: 14; v_gene: TRBV6-5; d_gene: -; CDR3nt: TGTGCCAGCAGTCCGGGGACTGGAGCCAATGAGCAGTACTTC; CDR3aa: CASSPGTGANEQYF
abundance: -; j_gene: TRBJ1-2; len: 15; v_gene: TRBV5-1; d_gene: -; CDR3nt: TGCGCCAGCAGCTTGGAGTGGGGGCGTAGTGATGGCTACACCTTC; CDR3aa: CASSLEWGRSDGYTF
abundance: -; j_gene: TRBJ2-3; len: 15; v_gene: TRBV11-2; d_gene: TRBD2; CDR3nt: TGTGCCAGCAGCTTCCTAGCGGCGGGCACAGATACGCAGTATTTT; CDR3aa: CASSFLAAGTDTQYF
abundance: -; j_gene: TRBJ1-1; len: 14; v_gene: TRBV7-2; d_gene: -; CDR3nt: TGTGCCAGCAGCTTAGAGGGGGGAATCACTGAAGCTTTCTTT; CDR3aa: CASSLEGGITEAFF
abundance: -; j_gene: TRBJ2-2; len: 19; v_gene: TRBV7-2; d_gene: TRBD2; CDR3nt: TGTGCCAGCAGCCCCCGTTGGGCGGGGGGCACCATGAACACCGGGGAGCTGTTTTTT; CDR3aa: CASSPRWAGGTMNTGELFF
abundance: few; j_gene: TRBJ2-3; len: 16; v_gene: TRBV24-1; d_gene: TRBD1; CDR3nt: TGTGCCACCAGTGATGGCAGGGGGCCGAGCACAGATACGCAGTATTTT; CDR3aa: CATSDGRGPSTDTQYF
abundance: -; j_gene: TRBJ2-7; len: 11; v_gene: TRBV29-1; d_gene: -; CDR3nt: TGCAGCGTTGCGGGGTCTTCCCGCCAGTACTTC; CDR3aa: CSVAGSSRQYF
abundance: few; j_gene: TRBJ1-1; len: 16; v_gene: TRBV5-1; d_gene: TRBD1; CDR3nt: TGCGCCAGCAGCTTGGGGTACAGGGGGGTTAACACTGAAGCTTTCTTT; CDR3aa: CASSLGYRGVNTEAFF
abundance: few; j_gene: TRBJ2-1; len: 16; v_gene: TRBV6-6; d_gene: TRBD2; CDR3nt: TGTGCCAGCAGTTACAGTCCTAGCGGGAGTCAAACGGAGCAGTTCTTC; CDR3aa: CASSYSPSGSQTEQFF
abundance: -; j_gene: TRBJ1-1; len: 16; v_gene: TRBV6-1; d_gene: -; CDR3nt: TGTGCCAGCAGTGAAGGTGGGGGGCGGATGAACACTGAAGCTTTCTTT; CDR3aa: CASSEGGGRMNTEAFF
abundance: once; j_gene: TRBJ2-2; len: 17; v_gene: TRBV12-3/TRBV12-4; d_gene: -; CDR3nt: TGTGCCAGCAGTTTTTGGCAGATGAATAAGAACACCGGGGAGCTGTTTTTT; CDR3aa: CASSFWQMNKNTGELFF
abundance: -; j_gene: TRBJ2-5; len: 12; v_gene: TRBV7-9; d_gene: -; CDR3nt: TGTGCCAGCAGCTTAGACCGGGGCCGGACGTACTTC; CDR3aa: CASSLDRGRTYF
abundance: few; j_gene: TRBJ2-7; len: 14; v_gene: TRBV7-2; d_gene: -; CDR3nt: TGTGCCAGCAGCTTAGGGGGTCTTCTGGACGAGCAGTACTTC; CDR3aa: CASSLGGLLDEQYF
abundance: -; j_gene: TRBJ2-1; len: 11; v_gene: TRBV2; d_gene: -; CDR3nt: TGTGCCAGCACAAACAGGAATGAGCAGTTCTTC; CDR3aa: CASTNRNEQFF
abundance: few; j_gene: TRBJ2-1; len: 15; v_gene: TRBV12-3/TRBV12-4; d_gene: -; CDR3nt: TGTGCCAGCAGCCCAAGGGGCCCGGCTTACAATGAGCAGTTCTTC; CDR3aa: CASSPRGPAYNEQFF
abundance: -; j_gene: TRBJ2-1; len: 15; v_gene: TRBV6-1; d_gene: TRBD2; CDR3nt: TGTGCCAGCATGAAACGGCGGGAGGGCCGGGGGGAGCAGTTCTTC; CDR3aa: CASMKRREGRGEQFF